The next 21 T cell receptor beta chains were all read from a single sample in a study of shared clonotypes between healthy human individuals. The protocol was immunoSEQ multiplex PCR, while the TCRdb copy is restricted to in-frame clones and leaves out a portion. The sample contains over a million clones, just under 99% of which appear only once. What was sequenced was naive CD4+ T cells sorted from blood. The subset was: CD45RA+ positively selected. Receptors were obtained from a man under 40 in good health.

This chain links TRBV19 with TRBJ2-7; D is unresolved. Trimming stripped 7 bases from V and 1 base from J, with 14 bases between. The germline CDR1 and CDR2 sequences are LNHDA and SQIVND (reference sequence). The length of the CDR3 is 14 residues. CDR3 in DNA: TGTGCCAGTACTACGGCTGCCCTATCCTACGAGCAGTACTTC. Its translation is CASTTAALSYEQYF.

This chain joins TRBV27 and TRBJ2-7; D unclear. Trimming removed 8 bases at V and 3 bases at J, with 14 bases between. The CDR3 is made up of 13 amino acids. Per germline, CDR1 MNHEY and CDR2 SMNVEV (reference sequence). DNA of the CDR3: TGTGCCAGCTCAAGGAACGTTGTCTACGAGCAGTACTTC. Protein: CASSRNVVYEQYF.

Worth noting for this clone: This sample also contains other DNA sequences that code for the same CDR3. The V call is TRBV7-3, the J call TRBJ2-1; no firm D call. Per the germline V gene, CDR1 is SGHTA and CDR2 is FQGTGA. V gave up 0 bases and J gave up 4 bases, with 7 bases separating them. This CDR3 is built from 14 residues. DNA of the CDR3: TGTGCCAGCAGCTTAACCGGGTCTTACAATGAGCAGTTCTTC. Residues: CASSLTGSYNEQFF.

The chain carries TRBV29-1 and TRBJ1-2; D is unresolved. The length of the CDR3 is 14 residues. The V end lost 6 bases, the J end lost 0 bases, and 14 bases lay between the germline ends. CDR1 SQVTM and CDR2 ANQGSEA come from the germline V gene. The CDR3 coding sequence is TGCAGCGTCGGAGCACGGGAGGCTAACTATGGCTACACCTTC. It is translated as CSVGAREANYGYTF. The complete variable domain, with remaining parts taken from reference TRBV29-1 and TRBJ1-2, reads SAVISQKPSRDICQRGTSLTIQCQVDSQVTMMFWYRQQPGQSLTLIATANQGSEATYESGFVIDKFPISRPNLTFSTLTVSNMSPEDSSIYLCSVGAREANYGYTFGSGTRLTVV.

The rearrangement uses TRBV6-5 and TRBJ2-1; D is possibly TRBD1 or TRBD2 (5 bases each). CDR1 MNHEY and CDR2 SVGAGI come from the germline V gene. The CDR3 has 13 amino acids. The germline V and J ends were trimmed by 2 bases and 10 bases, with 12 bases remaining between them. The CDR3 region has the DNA TGTGCCAGCAGTTACGCGTATCGGGACGAGCAGTTCTTC. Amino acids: CASSYAYRDEQFF.

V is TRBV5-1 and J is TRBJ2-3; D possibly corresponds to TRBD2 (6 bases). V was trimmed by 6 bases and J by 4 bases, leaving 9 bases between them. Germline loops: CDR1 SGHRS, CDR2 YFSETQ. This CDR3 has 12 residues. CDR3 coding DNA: TGCGCCAGCAAACTAGCATCAGATACGCAGTATTTT. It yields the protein CASKLASDTQYF.

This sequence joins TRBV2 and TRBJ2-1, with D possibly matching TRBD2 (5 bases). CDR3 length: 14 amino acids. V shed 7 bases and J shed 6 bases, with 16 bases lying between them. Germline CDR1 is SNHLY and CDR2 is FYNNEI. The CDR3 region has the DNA TGTGCCAGCAAGCACCGGACTGCCACCAATGAGCAGTTCTTC. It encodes CASKHRTATNEQFF.

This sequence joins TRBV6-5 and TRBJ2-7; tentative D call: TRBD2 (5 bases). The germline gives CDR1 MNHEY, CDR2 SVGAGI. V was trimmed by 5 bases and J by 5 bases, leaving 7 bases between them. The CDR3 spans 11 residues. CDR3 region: CASSAGDEQYF. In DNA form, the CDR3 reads TGTGCCAGCAGTGCCGGGGACGAGCAGTACTTC.

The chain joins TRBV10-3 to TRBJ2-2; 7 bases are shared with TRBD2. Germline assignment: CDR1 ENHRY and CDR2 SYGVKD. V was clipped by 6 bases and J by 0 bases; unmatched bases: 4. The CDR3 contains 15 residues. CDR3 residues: CAISSSGTNTGELFF. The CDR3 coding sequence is TGTGCCATCAGCAGCAGCGGGACGAACACCGGGGAGCTGTTTTTT.

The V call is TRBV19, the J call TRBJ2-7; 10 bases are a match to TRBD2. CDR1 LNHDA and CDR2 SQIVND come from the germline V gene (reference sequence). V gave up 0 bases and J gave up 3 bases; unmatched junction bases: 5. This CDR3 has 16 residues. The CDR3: CASSIEGTSVFYEQYF. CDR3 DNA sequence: TGTGCCAGTAGTATAGAAGGGACTAGCGTCTTCTACGAGCAGTACTTC. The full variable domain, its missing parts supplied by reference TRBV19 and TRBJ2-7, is DGGITQSPKYLFRKEGQNVTLSCEQNLNHDAMYWYRQDPGQGLRLIYYSQIVNDFQKGDIAEGYSVSREKKESFPLTVTSAQKNPTAFYLCASSIEGTSVFYEQYFGPGTRLTVT.

The CDR3 protein is CASSPPPPSSLVAGELFF. The CDR3 bases are TGCGCCAGCAGCCCCCCACCGCCGTCTAGCTTGGTAGCCGGGGAGCTGTTTTTT. The chain is built from TRBV4-3 and TRBJ2-2; D may be TRBD2 (5 bases). CDR3 size: 18 residues. Germline V lookup: CDR1 LGHNA, CDR2 YSLEER. Trimming removed 4 bases from V and 6 bases from J, with 24 bases in between.

CDR3 in amino acids: CASRTTGADGYTF. The CDR3 nucleotides read TGTGCCAGCAGGACTACAGGGGCGGATGGCTACACCTTC. The chain carries TRBV28 and TRBJ1-2; TRBD1 matches 7 bases. Germline-derived CDR1 and CDR2 are MDHEN and SYDVKM. The CDR3 spans 13 residues. With 6 bases clipped from V and 6 bases from J, the junction kept 7 bases outside the gene matches.

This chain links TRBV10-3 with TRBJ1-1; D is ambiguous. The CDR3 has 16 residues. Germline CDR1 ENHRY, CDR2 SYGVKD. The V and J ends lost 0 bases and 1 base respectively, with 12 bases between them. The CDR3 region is CAISESRIRANTEAFF. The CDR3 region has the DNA TGTGCCATCAGTGAGTCGAGGATTAGGGCGAACACTGAAGCTTTCTTT.

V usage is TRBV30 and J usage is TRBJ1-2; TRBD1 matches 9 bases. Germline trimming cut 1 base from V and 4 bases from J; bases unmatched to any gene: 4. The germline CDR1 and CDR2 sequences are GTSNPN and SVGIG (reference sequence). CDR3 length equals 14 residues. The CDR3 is CAWSAGQGTYGYTF. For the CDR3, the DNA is TGTGCCTGGAGTGCCGGACAGGGGACCTATGGCTACACCTTC.

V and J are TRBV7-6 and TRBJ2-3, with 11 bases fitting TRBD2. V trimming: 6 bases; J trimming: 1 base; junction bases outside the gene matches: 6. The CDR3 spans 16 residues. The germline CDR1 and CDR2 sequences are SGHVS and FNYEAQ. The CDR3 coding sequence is TGTGCCAGCAGTATAGTAGCGGGAGGGCGCACAGATACGCAGTATTTT. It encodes CASSIVAGGRTDTQYF. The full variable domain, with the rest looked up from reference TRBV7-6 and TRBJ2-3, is GAGVSQSPRYKVTKRGQDVALRCDPISGHVSLYWYRQALGQGPEFLTYFNYEAQQDKSGLPNDRFSAERPEGSISTLTIQRTEQRDSAMYRCASSIVAGGRTDTQYFGPGTRLTVL.

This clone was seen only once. The DNA of the CDR3 is TGTGCCAGCAGTGCTTCGGCCGCCAATGAGCAGTTCTTC. It yields the protein CASSASAANEQFF. The J gene is TRBJ2-1, the V gene TRBV2; D is ambiguous. The CDR3 runs 13 residues. Germline CDR1 is SNHLY and CDR2 is FYNNEI. The V and J ends lost 4 bases and 6 bases respectively, with 10 bases between them.

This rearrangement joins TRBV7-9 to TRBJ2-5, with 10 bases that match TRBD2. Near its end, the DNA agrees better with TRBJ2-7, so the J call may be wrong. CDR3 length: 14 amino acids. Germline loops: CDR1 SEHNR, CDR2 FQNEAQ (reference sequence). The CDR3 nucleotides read TGTGCCAGCAGCTTACTAGCGGGAGCCCTCGAGCAGTACTTC. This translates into CASSLLAGALEQYF.

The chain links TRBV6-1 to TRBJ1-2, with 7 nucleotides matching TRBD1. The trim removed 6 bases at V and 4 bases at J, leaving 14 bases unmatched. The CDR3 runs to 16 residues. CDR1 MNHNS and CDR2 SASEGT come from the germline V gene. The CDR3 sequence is CASRESKTGWVYGYTF. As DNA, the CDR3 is TGTGCCAGCAGGGAATCGAAGACAGGGTGGGTCTATGGCTACACCTTC.

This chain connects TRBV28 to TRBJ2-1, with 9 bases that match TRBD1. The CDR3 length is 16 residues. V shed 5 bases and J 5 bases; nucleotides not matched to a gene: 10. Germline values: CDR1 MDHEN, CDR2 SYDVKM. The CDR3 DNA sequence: TGTGCCAGCAGTACACACCGGGACAGGGTTGACAATGAGCAGTTCTTC. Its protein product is CASSTHRDRVDNEQFF.

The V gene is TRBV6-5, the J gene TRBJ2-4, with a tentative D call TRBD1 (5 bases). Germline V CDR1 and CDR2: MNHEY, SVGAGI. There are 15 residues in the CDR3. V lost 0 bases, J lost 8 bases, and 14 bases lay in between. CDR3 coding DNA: TGTGCCAGCAGTTACTCGACAGCAACCTACCACATTCAGTACTTC. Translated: CASSYSTATYHIQYF.

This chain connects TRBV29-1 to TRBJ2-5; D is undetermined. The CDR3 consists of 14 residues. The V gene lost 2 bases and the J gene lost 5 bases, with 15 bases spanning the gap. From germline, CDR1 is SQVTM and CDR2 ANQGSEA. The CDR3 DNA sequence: TGCAGCGTTGAAAGTATTGCTAGACTTGAGACCCAGTACTTC. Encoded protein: CSVESIARLETQYF.